These 7 T cell receptor beta chains were all obtained from the same sample, sequenced in a study of cytomegalovirus exposure and HLA in healthy donors. Researchers ran the PCR with 60 Vbeta and 13 Jbeta primers. The protocol was immunoSEQ multiplex PCR, while the TCRdb copy is restricted to in-frame clones and leaves out a portion. Here the sample spans some 120,000 clones, 79% being singletons. The sequenced sample consisted of PBMCs. The source is a man younger than 30 in good health and CMV-seronegative.

The chain links TRBV18 to TRBJ1-4; possibly TRBD1 for D (5 bases). Germline V CDR1 and CDR2: KGHSH, LQKENI. The CDR3 sequence is 14 residues long. Trimming shortened V by 0 bases and J by 13 bases, and 15 bases separated the two germline ends. The CDR3 sequence: CASSPPFRQRGLFF. The CDR3 bases are TGTGCCAGCTCACCACCATTTAGACAGAGAGGACTGTTTTTT.

The chain links TRBV7-2 to TRBJ2-5, with 15 nucleotides matching TRBD2. The germline CDR1 and CDR2 sequences are SGHTA and FQGNSA. V lost 2 bases, J lost 4 bases, and 8 bases stayed unmatched. The CDR3 totals 18 residues. Written as DNA, the CDR3 is TGTGCCAGCAGCTTAAGAGGTCCGGGACTAGCGGGGGGAGAGACCCAGTACTTC. It translates to CASSLRGPGLAGGETQYF.

The chain carries TRBV18 and TRBJ2-1; the D gene is possibly TRBD2 (6 bases). Trimming left V 0 bases short and J 6 bases short, with 18 bases between. CDR3 length: 17 residues. In germline, CDR1 is KGHSH, CDR2 LQKENI. DNA for the CDR3: TGTGCCAGCTCACCACCGCGCGGGGCCGGGGGAGGCAATGAGCAGTTCTTC. It yields the protein CASSPPRGAGGGNEQFF.

This clone has a single count. V usage is TRBV5-1 and J usage is TRBJ2-3; TRBD2 is a possible D gene (5 bases). The CDR3 totals 13 residues. The germline CDR1 and CDR2 sequences are SGHRS and YFSETQ. With 5 bases removed from V and 2 bases from J, the gap between germline ends came to 9 bases. This CDR3 reads CASSREFTDTQYF. For the CDR3, the DNA is TGCGCCAGCAGTCGGGAATTCACAGATACGCAGTATTTT.

This sequence joins TRBV10-3 and TRBJ2-5; the match to TRBD2 covers 8 bases. V gave up 7 bases and J gave up 3 bases; unmatched junction bases: 10. This CDR3 comprises 15 residues. Germline-derived CDR1 and CDR2 are ENHRY and SYGVKD. The CDR3 is CAIMGSGTPKETQYF. CDR3 DNA: TGTGCCATCATGGGTAGCGGGACTCCTAAAGAGACCCAGTACTTC.

This sequence joins TRBV7-6 and TRBJ2-7, with D maybe TRBD1 (6 bases). The germline V gene encodes CDR1 SGHVS and CDR2 FNYEAQ. The CDR3 sequence is 17 residues long. With 3 bases removed from V and 3 bases from J, the gap between germline ends came to 21 bases. The CDR3 DNA reads TGTGCCAGCAGCTTCAACCAGGGGACGCCGGGGATCTACGAGCAGTACTTC. This translates into CASSFNQGTPGIYEQYF.

The chain joins TRBV28 to TRBJ2-1, with D possibly TRBD2 on 5 matching bases. The CDR3 extends over 14 amino acids. The ends were cut back, 3 bases at V and 9 bases at J, with 15 bases in the middle. Per the germline V gene, CDR1 is MDHEN and CDR2 is SYDVKM. CDR3 protein: CASSFVGVFSEQFF. In DNA, the CDR3 is TGTGCCAGCAGTTTTGTGGGAGTTTTCTCTGAGCAGTTCTTC.